This T cell receptor (beta chain) was captured in a study of OX40 agonist ivuxolimab in advanced cancers. Blood sampling took place at baseline, cycle 4 day 1, and cycle 7 day 1. J lost 5 bases, V lost 1 base, and 8 bases had no gene match. Germline V gives CDR1 LGHNA, CDR2 YSLEER. The CDR3 has 16 amino acids. Findings and limits, study-wide: Among expanded peripheral T cells, antigen specificity went undetermined.

A remark on this clone: No antigen is known for it.

The assay was immunoSEQ multiplex PCR, and TCRdb's table has in-frame clones only and misses some. The sample yields tens of thousands of clones, 80% to 90% seen once. The TCR originated in an adult with an advanced solid tumor such as melanoma, head and neck, liver or kidney cancer. The sample here was CD4+ or CD8+ T cells sorted from blood, taken in a trial of the OX40 agonist ivuxolimab. The chain is built from TRBV4-3 and TRBJ2-1; 7 bases line up with TRBD2. In DNA, the CDR3 is TGCGCCAGCAGCCAAGGTTTGGCTAGCGGAGACAATGAGCAGTTCTTC. Its protein is CASSQGLASGDNEQFF.